Below, one T cell receptor beta chain is given with its context. These data are taken from a study of pediatric ulcerative colitis. One to two pinch biopsies were taken from the rectum during colonoscopy. CDR1 and CDR2 from the germline V gene are SQVTM and ANQGSEA. With 4 bases removed from V and 5 bases from J, the gap between germline ends came to 14 bases. This CDR3 has 13 amino acids. Profiling relied on immunoSEQ multiplex PCR, and the TCRdb table lists in-frame clones only, not all of them. The sample consists of fewer than 20,000 clones, nearly 75% of them appearing once. The sequence was obtained from a boy younger than 18 with moderate ulcerative colitis. This sequence joins TRBV29-1 and TRBJ1-1; TRBD1 is a possible D gene (6 bases). The sequencing input was gut tissue. In DNA, the CDR3 is TGCAGCGTTGGAATAGGGGGAATTACTGAAGCTTTCTTT. It yields the protein CSVGIGGITEAFF.